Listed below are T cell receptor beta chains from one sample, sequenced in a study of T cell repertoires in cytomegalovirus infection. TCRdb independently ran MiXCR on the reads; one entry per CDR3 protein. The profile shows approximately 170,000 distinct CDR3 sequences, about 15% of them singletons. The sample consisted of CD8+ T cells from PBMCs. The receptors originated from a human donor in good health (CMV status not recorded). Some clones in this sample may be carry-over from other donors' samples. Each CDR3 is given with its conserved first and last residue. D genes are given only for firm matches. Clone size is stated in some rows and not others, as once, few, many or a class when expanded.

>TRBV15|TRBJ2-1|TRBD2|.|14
CATSSGTSGNEQFF
TGTGCCACCAGCAGCGGGACTAGCGGAAATGAGCAGTTCTTC
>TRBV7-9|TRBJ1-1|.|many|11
CASSLVGGAFF
TGTGCCAGCAGCTTAGTCGGAGGAGCTTTCTTT
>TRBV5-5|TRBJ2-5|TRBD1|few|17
CASSLWPAGGFQETQYF
TGTGCCAGCAGCTTGTGGCCTGCAGGGGGCTTCCAAGAGACCCAGTACTTC
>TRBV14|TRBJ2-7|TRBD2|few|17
CASSLGLAGVVSYEQYF
TGTGCCAGCAGTCTAGGACTAGCGGGAGTGGTGTCCTACGAGCAGTACTTC
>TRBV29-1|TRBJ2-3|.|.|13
CSVEGPSSDTQYF
TGCAGCGTTGAGGGGCCGTCTTCAGATACGCAGTATTTT
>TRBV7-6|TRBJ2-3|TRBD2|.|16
CASSSYSGASTDTQYF
TGTGCCAGCAGCTCTTATAGCGGGGCCAGCACAGATACGCAGTATTTT
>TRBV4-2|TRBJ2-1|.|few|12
CASSQDGNEQFF
TGTGCCAGCAGCCAAGATGGCAATGAGCAGTTCTTC
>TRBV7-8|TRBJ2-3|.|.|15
CASSFGGVGADTQYF
TGTGCCAGCAGCTTTGGGGGCGTGGGTGCAGATACGCAGTATTTT
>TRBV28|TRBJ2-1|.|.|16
CASSPPGQTLYNEQFF
TGTGCCAGCAGCCCCCCGGGTCAAACCCTGTACAATGAGCAGTTCTTC
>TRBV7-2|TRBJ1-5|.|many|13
CASSFGGDQPQHF
TGTGCCAGCAGCTTCGGGGGCGACCAGCCCCAGCATTTT
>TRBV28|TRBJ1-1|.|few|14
CASSYSTGNTEAFF
TGTGCCAGCAGTTACTCAACAGGTAACACTGAAGCTTTCTTT
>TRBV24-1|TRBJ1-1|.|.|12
CATRDPWGEAFF
TGTGCCACCAGAGACCCGTGGGGTGAAGCTTTCTTT
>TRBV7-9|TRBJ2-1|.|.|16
CASSPLGGPFYNEQFF
TGTGCCAGCAGCCCCTTGGGGGGGCCTTTCTACAATGAGCAGTTCTTC
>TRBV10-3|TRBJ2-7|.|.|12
CAISEFAGEQYF
TGTGCCATCAGTGAGTTCGCAGGCGAGCAGTACTTC
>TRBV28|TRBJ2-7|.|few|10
CAAGLGEQYF
TGTGCCGCCGGGCTTGGCGAGCAGTACTTC
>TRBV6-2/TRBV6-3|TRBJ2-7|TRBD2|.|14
CASAGGSGAYEQYF
TGTGCCAGCGCCGGGGGTAGCGGGGCTTACGAGCAGTACTTC
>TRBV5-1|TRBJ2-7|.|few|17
CASSLAADGGPSYEQYF
TGCGCCAGCAGCTTGGCCGCTGACGGGGGGCCGTCCTACGAGCAGTACTTC
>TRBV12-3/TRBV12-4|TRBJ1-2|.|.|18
CASSWNRERLPSYYGYTF
TGTGCCAGCAGTTGGAACAGGGAACGGCTGCCTTCTTACTATGGCTACACCTTC
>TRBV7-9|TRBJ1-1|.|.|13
CASSRSGRTEAFF
TGTGCCAGCAGCCGGAGCGGTAGGACTGAAGCTTTCTTT
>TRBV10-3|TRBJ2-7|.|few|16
CAISDWEGASTYEQYF
TGTGCCATCAGTGATTGGGAGGGGGCATCCACCTACGAGCAGTACTTC
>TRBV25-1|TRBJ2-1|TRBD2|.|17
CASSDPMTSGTYNEQFF
TGTGCCAGCAGTGATCCCATGACTAGCGGGACTTACAATGAGCAGTTCTTC
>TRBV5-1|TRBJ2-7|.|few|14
CASSLPDTSYEQYF
TGCGCCAGCAGCTTGCCGGACACCTCCTACGAGCAGTACTTC
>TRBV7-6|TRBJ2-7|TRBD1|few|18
CASSLTLGLGQGVDEQYF
TGTGCCAGCAGCTTAACCCTTGGTCTTGGACAGGGGGTCGACGAGCAGTACTTC
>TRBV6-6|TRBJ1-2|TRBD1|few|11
CASTQGAGYTF
TGTGCCAGCACGCAGGGGGCCGGCTACACCTTC
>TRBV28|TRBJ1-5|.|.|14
CASRGIMARQPQHF
TGTGCCAGCAGGGGGATAATGGCAAGGCAGCCCCAGCATTTT
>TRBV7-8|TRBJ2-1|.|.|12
CASSSVRNEQFF
TGTGCCAGCAGTTCGGTGAGGAATGAGCAGTTCTTC
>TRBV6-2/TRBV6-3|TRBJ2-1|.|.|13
CASSYCSNNEQFF
TGTGCCAGCAGTTACTGCTCTAACAATGAGCAGTTCTTC
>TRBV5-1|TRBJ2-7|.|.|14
CASSFGHGSYEQYF
TGCGCCAGCAGCTTTGGACATGGATCCTACGAGCAGTACTTC
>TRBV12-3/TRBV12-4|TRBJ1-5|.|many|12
CASRETNQPQHF
TGTGCCAGCCGGGAAACTAATCAGCCCCAGCATTTT
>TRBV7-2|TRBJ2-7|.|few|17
CASSPSGGGEGGGEQYF
TGTGCCAGCAGCCCGTCCGGGGGAGGAGAGGGGGGTGGCGAGCAGTACTTC
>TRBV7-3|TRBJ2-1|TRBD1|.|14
CASSERDRGNEQFF
TGTGCCAGCAGTGAGCGAGACAGGGGCAATGAGCAGTTCTTC
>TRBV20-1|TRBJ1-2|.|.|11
CSRGTSYGYTF
TGCAGTCGCGGTACGTCATACGGCTACACCTTC
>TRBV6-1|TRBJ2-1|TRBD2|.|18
CASSPRGWGGGPDNEQFF
TGTGCCAGCAGCCCCCGGGGTTGGGGCGGGGGACCGGACAATGAGCAGTTCTTC
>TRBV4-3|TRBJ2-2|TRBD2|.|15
CASSQRGVDTGELFF
TGCGCCAGCAGCCAACGGGGGGTTGACACCGGGGAGCTGTTTTTT
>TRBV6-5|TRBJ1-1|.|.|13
CASSYGGRREAFF
TGTGCCAGCAGTTACGGGGGACGGAGGGAAGCTTTCTTT
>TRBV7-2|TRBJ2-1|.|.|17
CASSSSLARGSYNEQFF
TGTGCCAGCAGCTCCTCACTAGCTCGCGGCTCCTACAATGAGCAGTTCTTC
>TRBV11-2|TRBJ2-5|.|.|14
CASSLDPYQETQYF
TGTGCCAGCAGCTTAGATCCCTACCAAGAGACCCAGTACTTC